This TCR beta chain was recovered during a study of brain metastases from non-small cell lung cancer. Study findings and constraints: TCR repertoires overlapped largely between brain metastases and matched primaries.

Of note for this clone: Its antigen is currently unknown.

The data were produced by immunoSEQ multiplex PCR, yet TCRdb's version contains in-frame clones alone and is incomplete. The sample carries around 8,000 clones, about 82% recorded once. V gave up 2 bases and J gave up 10 bases, with 9 bases separating them. This CDR3 has 13 residues. Germline CDR1 KGHSH, CDR2 LQKENI. The chain employs TRBV18 and TRBJ1-6; D is ambiguous. Sample: primary lung tumor tissue. The source is a donor at least 40 years old with non-small cell lung cancer. The CDR3 bases are TGTGCCAGCTCACCAGGTACGGGCTCACCCCTCCACTTT. Translated: CASSPGTGSPLHF.